This entry features one T cell receptor (beta chain) sequence. This clonotype was found a few times. What this receptor recognizes is not known. Qualities for individual bases were not recorded, and no much larger clone is one base off. The data derive from a study of blood T cells in healthy people across ages (dated by TCRdb to about 2015). Regarding the complete study: In model experiments, template switching captured roughly one uniquely barcoded TCR beta cDNA molecule for every two T cells. Donors of different ages were randomly distributed across sequencing lanes to avoid experimental bias. The study analyzed two additional independent replicas of 1 million unique cDNA reads from the same blood draw for two donors, one aged 18 to 30 and one aged 80 or older. Age-related changes in TCR beta repertoire diversity were measured in the study by deep sequencing normalized with unique cDNA molecular identifiers. Donors were grouped into four age groups: young (average roughly 17 years), middle-aged (roughly 37), aged (62) and long-lived (just over 80). General findings and caveats noted by the study authors: Donor CMV infection status was unknown, potentially confounding age-related changes in expanded clonotypes. Estimates of total diversity based on one million sequenced T cells were considered lower bounds and underestimates. Compared with the aged group, the long-lived group had more naive CD4+ T cells, fewer expanded clones and increased TCR diversity, a pattern suggesting age selection. Observed TCR beta diversity per million T cells fell roughly linearly with age, and a significant reduction was already apparent by age around 40. Because profiling used bulk unsorted PBMCs, naive and antigen-experienced compartments could not be compared conclusively. A strong correlation was found between observed TCR beta diversity and the percentage of naive T cells measured by flow cytometry.

The library relied on 5' RACE. Sequencing was carried out with an Illumina HiSeq 2500. A second roughly 7 to 12 cycle PCR used a sample-barcoded 5' primer and a J-beta primer mix. A template-switch 5' adaptor carrying 12 random nucleotides introduced a unique molecular identifier onto each TCR beta cDNA molecule. Each sample yielded at least 2.5 million CDR3-containing paired-end reads. First-strand cDNA was synthesized from all RNA with the Mint cDNA synthesis kit, primed by a TRBC-specific oligonucleotide. Following uracil-DNA glycosylase treatment, all cDNA underwent a first 18-cycle PCR with the universal primers M1SS and BC2_uni_R. In the authors' own workflow: For normalization, 1 million high-quality reads were randomly selected from each sample, with every read carrying a distinct molecular identifier. Instead of being binned into consensus sequences, reads with shared molecular identifiers were discarded. MiTCR, set to a Q25 quality threshold and the strictest error-elimination algorithm, was used for CDR3 identification, clonotype clustering and error correction. A nonparametric unseen species model with Euler transformation was used to estimate a lower bound on total TCR beta diversity. TCRdb redid the processing of the public reads, applying fastp at Q25 and MiXCR, and retained in-frame beta chains. Rows with a matching CDR3 protein are joined into one entry that keeps the most common DNA and genes. The V and J calls were determined by TCRdb, not by the authors. This sample gives about 800,000 distinct CDR3 sequences in total; around half of them show up just once. The ten largest make up about a sixth of the sample.

Donors were a few dozen systemically healthy Caucasian individuals from Russia aged roughly 6 to 95 years. About 9.6 milliliters of peripheral blood were collected from each donor into EDTA-treated Vacutainer tubes. Ficoll-Paque density-gradient centrifugation was used to isolate PBMCs, with at least 7 million obtained per sample. Total RNA, at least 6 micrograms per sample, was extracted from PBMCs with Trizol reagent. For every donor, an aliquot of PBMCs went through flow cytometry to measure the percentages of naive CD45RAhigh/CD27high T cells. Taken from the germline V gene, the CDR1 and CDR2 loops are MNHEY and SVGEGT. The CDR3 measures 15 amino acids from cysteine to phenylalanine. Left in the record is the CDR3 DNA by itself, 45 bases read in frame from the first base. Trimmed from V: 0 bases; trimmed from J: 10 bases; junction bases lacking a gene match: 9.

The TCR comes from an elderly man in good health. Recombination joined TRBV6-2 or TRBV6-3 with TRBJ2-1, and 7 junction bases match TRBD1. Sample: blood. The CDR3 corresponds to CASSYSPGGRGEQFF. The DNA reads TGTGCCAGCAGTTACTCGCCAGGGGGAAGAGGCGAGCAGTTCTTC.